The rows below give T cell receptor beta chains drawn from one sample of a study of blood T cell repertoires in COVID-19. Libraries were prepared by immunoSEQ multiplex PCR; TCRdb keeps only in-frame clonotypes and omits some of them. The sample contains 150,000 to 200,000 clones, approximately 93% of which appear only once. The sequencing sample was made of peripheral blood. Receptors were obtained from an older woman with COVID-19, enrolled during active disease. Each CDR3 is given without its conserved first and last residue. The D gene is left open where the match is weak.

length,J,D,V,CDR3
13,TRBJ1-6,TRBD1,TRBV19,ASSTRQGEGSPLH
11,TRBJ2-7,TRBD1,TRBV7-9,ASSKQGGNEQY
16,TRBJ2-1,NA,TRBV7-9,ASSPRMGRGSSYNEQF
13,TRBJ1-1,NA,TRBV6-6,ASSPPQNPNTEAF
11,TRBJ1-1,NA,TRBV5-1,ASSSRDTPRAF
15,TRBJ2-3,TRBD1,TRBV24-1,ATSDPGQGFNTDTQY
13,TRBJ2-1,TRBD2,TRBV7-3,ASSLGRGLYNEQF
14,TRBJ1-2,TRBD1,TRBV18,ASSSRRTGGFYGYT
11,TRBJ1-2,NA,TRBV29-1,SVEDRGIYGYT
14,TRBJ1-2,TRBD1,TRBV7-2,ASSVGTGPHFYGYT
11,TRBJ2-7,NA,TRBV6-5,ASRGTSSYEQY
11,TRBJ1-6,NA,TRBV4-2,ASSQDGSSPLH
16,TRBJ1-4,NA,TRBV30,AWSVRVQWIATNEKLF
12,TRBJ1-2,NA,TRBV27,ASSLQGTQYGYT
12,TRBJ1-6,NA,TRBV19,ASSIARGNSPLH
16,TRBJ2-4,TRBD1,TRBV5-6,ASSLGTGGGWVKNIQY
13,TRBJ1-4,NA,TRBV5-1,ASSDGGHPGEKLF
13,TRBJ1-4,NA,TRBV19,ASSPRVGENEKLF
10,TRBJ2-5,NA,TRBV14,ASGSLEETQY
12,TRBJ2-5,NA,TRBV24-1,ATSDSGKQETQY
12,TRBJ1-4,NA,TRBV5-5,ASSLATKEEKLF
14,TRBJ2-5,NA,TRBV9,ASSVGLLADYGTQY
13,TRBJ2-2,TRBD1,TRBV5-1,ASRAGTDNTGELF
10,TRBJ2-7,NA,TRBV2,ASSASSYEQY
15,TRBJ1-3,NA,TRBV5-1,ASSVVGATASGNTIY
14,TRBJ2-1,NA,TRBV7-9,ASSFIPVGSHNEQF
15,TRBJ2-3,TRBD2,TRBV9,ASGMRIAGGTTDTQY
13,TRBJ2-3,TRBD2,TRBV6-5,ASKPGGGFGDTQY
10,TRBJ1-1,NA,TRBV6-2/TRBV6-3,ASTYTSTEAF
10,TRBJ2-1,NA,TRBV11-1,ASSFSYNEQF
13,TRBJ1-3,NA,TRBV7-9,ASSLAPGAGNTIY
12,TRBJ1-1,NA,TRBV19,ASSIVGPGTEAF
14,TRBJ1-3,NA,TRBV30,AWAIMGRSSGNTIY
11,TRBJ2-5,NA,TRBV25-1,ASSYDKQETQY
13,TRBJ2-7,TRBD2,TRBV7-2,ASSFDLAGGPEQY
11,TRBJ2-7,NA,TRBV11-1,ASSLGENYEQY
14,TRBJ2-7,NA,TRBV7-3,ASSLIGQGLENEQY
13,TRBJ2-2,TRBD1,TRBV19,ASRTGGAGTGELF
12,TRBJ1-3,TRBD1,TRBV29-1,SVVTGYSGNTIY
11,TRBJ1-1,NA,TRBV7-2,ASSPTGNTEAF
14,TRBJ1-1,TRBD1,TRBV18,ASSPLTGGLNTEAF
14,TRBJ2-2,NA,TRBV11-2,ASSPQGAAIAGELF
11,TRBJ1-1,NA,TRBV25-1,ASSEYRDTEAF
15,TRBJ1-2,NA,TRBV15,ATSRDRNRAQDYGYT